These 5 T cell receptor beta chains originate from one sample sequenced in a study of cytomegalovirus exposure and HLA in healthy donors (dated by TCRdb to between 2016 and 2019). Library construction relied on the immunoSEQ multiplex PCR assay. A mixture of 60 forward primers for TCR Vbeta segments and 13 reverse primers for TCR Jbeta segments was used in the multiplex PCR. This is the immuneACCESS table as TCRdb keeps it, with only in-frame sequences that have V and J called. A part of the clones is gone; compared with another copy, unresolved V genes explain less than half, and the rest is unexplained. This sample holds under 40,000 clones; roughly 76% were observed only once. Together, the top ten hold approximately 9.4% of the sample. The sequenced sample was PBMCs. The source is a woman aged 40 to 50 in good health and CMV-seronegative.

Worth noting for this clone: No conserved phenylalanine or tryptophan is present at the end of the CDR3, so a read error is the likely explanation. The chain employs TRBV9 and TRBJ1-1; TRBD1 aligns across 7 bases. This CDR3 comprises 12 residues. J was trimmed by 6 bases and V by 4 bases; bases with no gene match: 3. CDR1 is SGDLS and CDR2 is YYNGEE in the germline V gene. The CDR3 sequence: CASSSTGAEAFV. DNA for the CDR3: TGTGCCAGCAGCTCTACAGGGGCTGAAGCTTTCGTT.

The chain recombines TRBV14 with TRBJ2-1; 7 bases map to TRBD2. Germline V gives CDR1 SGHDN, CDR2 FVKESK. CDR3 length: 19 residues. V trimming: 1 base; J trimming: 0 bases; junction bases outside the gene matches: 12. Here the CDR3 reads CASSQASLLRTSSYNEQFF. The CDR3 nucleotides read TGTGCCAGCAGCCAAGCCTCCCTCCTCAGGACTAGCTCCTACAATGAGCAGTTCTTC.

The gene calls are TRBV7-2 and TRBJ2-3; D uncertain. Germline V CDR1 and CDR2: SGHTA, FQGNSA. This CDR3 contains 14 residues. Deletions cut 1 base from V and 0 bases from J, with 5 bases between. CDR3 amino acids: CASSLELSTDTQYF. The CDR3 coding sequence is TGTGCCAGCAGCTTAGAACTGAGCACAGATACGCAGTATTTT. Using reference TRBV7-2 and TRBJ2-3 for the parts outside the CDR3, the full variable domain is GAGVSQSPSNKVTEKGKDVELRCDPISGHTALYWYRQSLGQGLEFLIYFQGNSAPDKSGLPSDRFSAERTGGSVSTLTIQRTQQEDSAVYLCASSLELSTDTQYFGPGTRLTVL.

This clone occurred a few times. In DNA form, the CDR3 reads TGTGCCAGCAGACGACAGGGGCAATCACCCCTCCACTTT. Encoded protein: CASRRQGQSPLHF. This chain joins TRBV6-5 and TRBJ1-6; 8 bases fit TRBD1. The V segment lost 6 bases and the J segment 10 bases; nucleotides outside the gene matches: 5. This CDR3 has 13 amino acids. Germline V gene lookup returns CDR1 MNHEY and CDR2 SVGAGI.

Of note for this clone: The identical CDR3 is also encoded by other nucleotide sequences in the sample. In DNA, the CDR3 is TGTGCCAGCAGCGTAGGACAGGGGAATTCACCCCTCCACTTT. Translated, it gives CASSVGQGNSPLHF. The chain recombines TRBV9 with TRBJ1-6; the match to TRBD1 covers 8 bases. Germline V gives CDR1 SGDLS, CDR2 YYNGEE. V was pared by 0 bases and J by 7 bases, with 0 bases of the junction left unmatched. The CDR3 has 14 amino acids.